The source of this TCR beta chain is a study of regulatory T cells in long-lasting Graves disease. Overall study context: Over 5 years on antithyroid drugs plus positive TSH receptor antibodies marked Graves' disease as persistent.

Sequencing libraries for TCR beta were prepared with iRepertoire HTBI primers and Arm-PCR of CDR3 regions. TCRdb itself ran the multiplex PCR reads through MiXCR, one entry per CDR3 protein. The table shows 400,000 or so distinct CDR3 sequences, with around 20% occurring only once. The CDR3 spans 15 residues. Study-wide results and limits: Persistent patients had a count of shared public clonotypes (roughly 2,500) that exceeded that of new patients (approximately 920).

As regards this clonotype: Its antigen is not known. Mismatch with germline at one junction end may stem from a read error.

Time point reported: persistent/refractory GD, antithyroid drugs over 5 years with positive TRAb. There was RNA extracted from PBMCs, and the TCR library was made from it. The chain links TRBV12-3 or TRBV12-4 to TRBJ1-5; 9 nucleotides line up with TRBD1. Specimen: peripheral blood mononuclear cells (PBMCs), collected when the disease was refractory, from a patient treated with antithyroid drugs. This sequence was found in a female donor with Graves disease. The CDR3 sequence is CVSSRTGDSNQPQHF. The CDR3 nucleotides read TGTGTCAGCAGTCGGACAGGGGATAGCAATCAGCCCCAGCATTTT.